The rows below give T cell receptor beta chains drawn from one sample of a study of T cell changes during pregnancy in multiple sclerosis. The repertoire was sequenced with immunoSEQ multiplex PCR; TCRdb's copy has only in-frame clones and lacks some. The sample has 45,000 to 55,000 clones; approximately 92% are singletons. Sequenced material: CD4+ T cells from peripheral blood mononuclear cells, taken in the second trimester of pregnancy. All receptors derive from a female donor in good health, enrolled as a control in a pregnancy study. The CDR3 runs from the conserved cysteine through the conserved F or W. D genes are given only for firm matches. Clone sizes are given selectively: once, few, many, or a class where the clone is expanded.

j_call: TRBJ1-2; clone_size: NA; v_call: TRBV18; d_call: NA; cdr3_nt: TGTGCCAGCTCACAAGACAGAGATGGCTACACCTTC; cdr3_aa: CASSQDRDGYTF
j_call: TRBJ2-1; clone_size: NA; v_call: TRBV9; d_call: TRBD2; cdr3_nt: TGTGCCAGCAGCTCATCTAGCGGGACTTATGAGCAGTTCTTC; cdr3_aa: CASSSSSGTYEQFF
j_call: TRBJ2-3; clone_size: NA; v_call: TRBV7-9; d_call: TRBD1; cdr3_nt: TGTGCCAGCAGCTCCCGGACAGGGGAAACAGATACGCAGTATTTT; cdr3_aa: CASSSRTGETDTQYF
j_call: TRBJ2-1; clone_size: NA; v_call: TRBV5-1; d_call: TRBD1; cdr3_nt: TGCGCCAGCAAAGAAACAGGGGTCAATGAGCAGTTCTTC; cdr3_aa: CASKETGVNEQFF
j_call: TRBJ1-1; clone_size: NA; v_call: TRBV19; d_call: NA; cdr3_nt: TGTGCCAGTAGTCGGCAGGTGAACACTGAAGCTTTCTTT; cdr3_aa: CASSRQVNTEAFF
j_call: TRBJ2-5; clone_size: NA; v_call: TRBV7-9; d_call: TRBD1; cdr3_nt: TGTGCCAGCAGCCTAATAGGGACAGGGGGGGAGACCCAGTACTTC; cdr3_aa: CASSLIGTGGETQYF
j_call: TRBJ2-3; clone_size: NA; v_call: TRBV6-1; d_call: NA; cdr3_nt: TGTGCCAGCAGTGAACCATCTAGAGGAGATACGCAGTATTTT; cdr3_aa: CASSEPSRGDTQYF
j_call: TRBJ1-6; clone_size: NA; v_call: TRBV30; d_call: NA; cdr3_nt: TGTGCCTGGAGAGACCTGGGGCGGGGCTCTAATTCACCCCTCCACTTT; cdr3_aa: CAWRDLGRGSNSPLHF
j_call: TRBJ2-3; clone_size: once; v_call: TRBV12-5; d_call: TRBD1; cdr3_nt: TGTGCTAGTGGTTTGGTACAGGGGAACTGGGTCACAGATACGCAGTATTTT; cdr3_aa: CASGLVQGNWVTDTQYF
j_call: TRBJ2-3; clone_size: NA; v_call: TRBV7-2; d_call: NA; cdr3_nt: TGTGCCAGCACTCTACAGGGATTTACAGATACGCAGTATTTT; cdr3_aa: CASTLQGFTDTQYF
j_call: TRBJ1-5; clone_size: NA; v_call: TRBV2; d_call: TRBD1; cdr3_nt: TGTGCCAGCAGGGGTGACAGGGGAGATCAGCCCCAGCATTTT; cdr3_aa: CASRGDRGDQPQHF
j_call: TRBJ1-1; clone_size: NA; v_call: TRBV2; d_call: NA; cdr3_nt: TGTGCCAGCAACCCCGAGTTGGGGGCTTGGAACACTGAAGCTTTCTTT; cdr3_aa: CASNPELGAWNTEAFF
j_call: TRBJ2-3; clone_size: NA; v_call: TRBV5-4; d_call: NA; cdr3_nt: TGTGCCAGCAGCTTGGATAGGGGATTCACAGATACGCAGTATTTT; cdr3_aa: CASSLDRGFTDTQYF
j_call: TRBJ2-7; clone_size: few; v_call: TRBV9; d_call: TRBD2; cdr3_nt: TGTGCCAGCAGCGTTTTAGCGGGAGAGTTCGAGCAGTACTTC; cdr3_aa: CASSVLAGEFEQYF
j_call: TRBJ2-7; clone_size: NA; v_call: TRBV6-6; d_call: TRBD1; cdr3_nt: TGTGCCAGCAGTTACTTTGGACAGGGGGACGAGCAGTACTTC; cdr3_aa: CASSYFGQGDEQYF
j_call: TRBJ1-1; clone_size: NA; v_call: TRBV5-4; d_call: TRBD1; cdr3_nt: TGTGCCAGCAACAATATGACAGGGGTTGATACTGAAGCTTTCTTT; cdr3_aa: CASNNMTGVDTEAFF
j_call: TRBJ2-5; clone_size: NA; v_call: TRBV6-5; d_call: NA; cdr3_nt: TGTGCCAGCAGTCGGACAGTTCAAGAGACCCAGTACTTC; cdr3_aa: CASSRTVQETQYF
j_call: TRBJ1-4; clone_size: NA; v_call: TRBV15; d_call: NA; cdr3_nt: TGTGCCACCAGCAGAGGGAGATCAGCAACTAATGAAAAACTGTTTTTT; cdr3_aa: CATSRGRSATNEKLFF
j_call: TRBJ1-2; clone_size: once; v_call: TRBV7-8; d_call: NA; cdr3_nt: TGTGCCAGCAGCCGGGGGGGTTGGGGCTACACCTTC; cdr3_aa: CASSRGGWGYTF
j_call: TRBJ2-2; clone_size: NA; v_call: TRBV9; d_call: NA; cdr3_nt: TGTGCCAGCAGCACCGGACAAGCGAACACCGGGGAGCTGTTTTTT; cdr3_aa: CASSTGQANTGELFF
j_call: TRBJ1-1; clone_size: NA; v_call: TRBV2; d_call: NA; cdr3_nt: TGTGCCAGCAAAGACAGGATGAACACTGAAGCTTTCTTT; cdr3_aa: CASKDRMNTEAFF
j_call: TRBJ1-4; clone_size: NA; v_call: TRBV29-1; d_call: NA; cdr3_nt: TGCAGCGTCCCGCAGGGTCTTAATGAAAAACTGTTTTTT; cdr3_aa: CSVPQGLNEKLFF